This T cell receptor (beta chain) was sequenced for a study of T cell responses to AZD1222 COVID-19 vaccine. General study results and limits: Regions 160-218 and 743-854 dominated among vaccine-associated CD4 TCRs spanning spike. Spike-specific TCR breadth and depth were elevated following two AZD1222 doses. Most donors were white British and more were female, and clonal diversity was possibly underestimated.

Method: immunoSEQ multiplex PCR; TCRdb's copy keeps in-frame clones and lacks some. Here the sample spans around 70,000 clones, approximately 90% being singletons. To note about this clone: Its antigen is unknown.

V lost 7 bases and J lost 1; bases outside the gene matches: 6. The CDR3 has 14 residues. CDR1 is LNHDA, CDR2 SQIVND, per germline (reference sequence). The sequence came from an adult who received the MenACWY meningococcal vaccine as a control. Source: peripheral blood, taken 28 days after the second dose of the MenACWY control vaccine. This chain joins TRBV19 and TRBJ1-1; 7 bases align to TRBD1. CDR3 amino acids: CASTTGTANTEAFF. The CDR3 nucleotides are TGTGCCAGTACAACCGGGACAGCGAACACTGAAGCTTTCTTT.